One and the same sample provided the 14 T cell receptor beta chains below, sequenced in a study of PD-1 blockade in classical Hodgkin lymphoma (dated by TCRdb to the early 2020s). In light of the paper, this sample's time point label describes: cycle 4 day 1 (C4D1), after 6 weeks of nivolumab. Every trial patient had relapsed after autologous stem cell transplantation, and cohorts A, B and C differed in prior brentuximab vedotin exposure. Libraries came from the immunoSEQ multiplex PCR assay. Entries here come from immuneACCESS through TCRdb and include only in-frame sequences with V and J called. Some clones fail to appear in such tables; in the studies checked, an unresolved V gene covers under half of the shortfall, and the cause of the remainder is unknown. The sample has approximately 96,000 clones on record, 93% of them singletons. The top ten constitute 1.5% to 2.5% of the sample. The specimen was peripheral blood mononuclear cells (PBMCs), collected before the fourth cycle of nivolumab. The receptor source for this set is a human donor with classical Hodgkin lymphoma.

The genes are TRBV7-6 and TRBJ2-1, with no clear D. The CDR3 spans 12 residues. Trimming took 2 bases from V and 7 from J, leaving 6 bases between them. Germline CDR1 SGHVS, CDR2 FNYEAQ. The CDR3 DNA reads TGTGCCAGCAGCTTATCCAAGAATGAGCAGTTCTTC. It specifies CASSLSKNEQFF.

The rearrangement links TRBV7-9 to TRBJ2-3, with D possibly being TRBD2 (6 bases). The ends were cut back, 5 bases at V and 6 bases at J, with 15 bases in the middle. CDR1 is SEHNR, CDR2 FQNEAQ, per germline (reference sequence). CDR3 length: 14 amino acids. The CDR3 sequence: CASSPGRERDTQYF. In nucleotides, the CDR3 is TGTGCCAGCAGCCCGGGACGGGAGCGGGATACGCAGTATTTT.

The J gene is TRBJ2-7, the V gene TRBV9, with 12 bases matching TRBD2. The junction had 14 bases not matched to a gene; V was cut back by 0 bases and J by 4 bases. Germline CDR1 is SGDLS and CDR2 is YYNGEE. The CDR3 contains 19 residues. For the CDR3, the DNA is TGTGCCAGCAGCGTAGCCCCAGGGGGGCTAGCGGGAGGGCAATACGAGCAGTACTTC. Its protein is CASSVAPGGLAGGQYEQYF.

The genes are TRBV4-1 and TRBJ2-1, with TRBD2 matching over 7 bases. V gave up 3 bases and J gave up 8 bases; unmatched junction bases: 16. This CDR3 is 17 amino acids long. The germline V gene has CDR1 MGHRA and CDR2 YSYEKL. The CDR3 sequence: CASSHPGRSLLNYEQFF. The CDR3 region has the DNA TGCGCCAGCAGCCACCCCGGGAGGAGTCTTTTAAATTATGAGCAGTTCTTC.

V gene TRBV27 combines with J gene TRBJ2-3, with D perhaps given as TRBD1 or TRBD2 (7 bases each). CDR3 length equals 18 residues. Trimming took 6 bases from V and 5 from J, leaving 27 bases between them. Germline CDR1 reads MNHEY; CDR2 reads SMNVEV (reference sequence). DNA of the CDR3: TGTGCCAGCAGCAGGGGGGGCCCGACAGGGCATAAGGGAGATACGCAGTATTTT. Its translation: CASSRGGPTGHKGDTQYF.

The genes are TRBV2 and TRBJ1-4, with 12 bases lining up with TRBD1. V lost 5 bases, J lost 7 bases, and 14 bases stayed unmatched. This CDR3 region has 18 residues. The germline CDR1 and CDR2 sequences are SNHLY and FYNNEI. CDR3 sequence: CASSTDGTGGAESEKLFF. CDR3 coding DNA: TGTGCCAGCAGTACGGACGGGACAGGGGGCGCGGAAAGTGAAAAACTGTTTTTT.

The CDR3 DNA follows: TGTGCCAGCAGCTTAGGAATTAGCGGGAGGGCCACCACAGATACGCAGTATTTT. Translation gives CASSLGISGRATTDTQYF. This sequence joins TRBV5-4 and TRBJ2-3, with 11 bases identical to TRBD2. V gave up 2 bases and J gave up 2 bases; unmatched junction bases: 10. The CDR3 spans 18 residues. CDR1 is SGHNT, CDR2 YYREEE, per germline (reference sequence). The full variable domain, rest sourced from reference TRBV5-4 and TRBJ2-3, is ETGVTQSPTHLIKTRGQQVTLRCSSQSGHNTVSWYQQALGQGPQFIFQYYREEENGRGNFPPRFSGLQFPNYSSELNVNALELDDSALYLCASSLGISGRATTDTQYFGPGTRLTVL.

Here the CDR3 reads CASSLVGGFSYNEQFF. The CDR3 region has the DNA TGTGCCAGCAGCTTAGTTGGGGGGTTCTCCTACAATGAGCAGTTCTTC. V is TRBV7-2 and J is TRBJ2-1, with a tentative D call TRBD2 (6 bases). Germline loops: CDR1 SGHTA, CDR2 FQGNSA. This CDR3 is 16 amino acids long. V was clipped by 1 base and J by 0 bases, with 10 bases between them.

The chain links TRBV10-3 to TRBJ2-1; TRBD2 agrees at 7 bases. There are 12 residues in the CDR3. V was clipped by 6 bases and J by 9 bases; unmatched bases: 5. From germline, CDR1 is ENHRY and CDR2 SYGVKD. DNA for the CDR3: TGTGCCATCAGCGCAGCGGGGTTTGAGCAGTTCTTC. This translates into CAISAAGFEQFF.

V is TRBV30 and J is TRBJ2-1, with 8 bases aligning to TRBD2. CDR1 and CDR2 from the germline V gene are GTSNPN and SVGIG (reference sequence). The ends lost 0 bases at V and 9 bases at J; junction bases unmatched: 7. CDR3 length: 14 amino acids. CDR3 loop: CAWSVPGTSFEQFF. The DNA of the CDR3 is TGTGCCTGGAGTGTACCCGGGACTAGTTTTGAGCAGTTCTTC.

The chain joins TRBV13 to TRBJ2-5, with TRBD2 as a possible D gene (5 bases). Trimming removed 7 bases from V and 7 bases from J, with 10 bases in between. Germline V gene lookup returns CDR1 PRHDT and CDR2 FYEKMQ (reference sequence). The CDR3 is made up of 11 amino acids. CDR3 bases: TGTGCCAGCACCGTGAGCGGGACCCAGTACTTC. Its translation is CASTVSGTQYF.

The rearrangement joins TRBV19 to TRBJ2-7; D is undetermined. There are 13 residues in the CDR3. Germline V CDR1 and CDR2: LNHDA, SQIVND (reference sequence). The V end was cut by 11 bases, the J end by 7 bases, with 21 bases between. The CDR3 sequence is CAPPWDLSREQYF. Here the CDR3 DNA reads TGTGCCCCCCCCTGGGATCTCTCCAGGGAGCAGTACTTC.

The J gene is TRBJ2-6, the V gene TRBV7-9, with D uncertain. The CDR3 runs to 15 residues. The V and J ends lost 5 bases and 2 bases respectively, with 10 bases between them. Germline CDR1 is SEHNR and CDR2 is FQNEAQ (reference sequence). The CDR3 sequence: CASSPGVTGANVLTF. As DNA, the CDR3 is TGTGCCAGCAGCCCCGGCGTGACTGGGGCCAACGTCCTGACTTTC.

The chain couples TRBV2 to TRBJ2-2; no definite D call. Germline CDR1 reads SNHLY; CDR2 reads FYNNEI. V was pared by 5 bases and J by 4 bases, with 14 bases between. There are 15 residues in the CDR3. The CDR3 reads CASSFDIPGTGELFF. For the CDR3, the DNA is TGTGCCAGCAGTTTCGACATACCTGGCACCGGGGAGCTGTTTTTT.